This TCR beta chain was documented in a study of T cell clones after liver transplantation. As concerns this clone: Its antigen is currently unknown.

Findings and limits, study-wide: Post-transplant, graft-donor-reactive CD4 TCRbeta sequences in blood dropped significantly in 5 of 8 subjects.

Sequenced by immunoSEQ multiplex PCR; TCRdb stores in-frame clones only, minus some. The sample lists roughly 57,000 clones, 71% occurring once. The source material was CD4+ T cells from blood, sampled before liver transplant. The receptor was isolated from a human donor who received a liver transplant.

CDR3 region: CASSEVRADEQFF. Written as DNA, the CDR3 is TGTGCCAGCAGTGAAGTGAGGGCCGATGAGCAGTTCTTC. The chain combines TRBV6-1 with TRBJ2-1; possible D gene TRBD2, 5 bases. Germline lookup yields CDR1 MNHNS and CDR2 SASEGT. The CDR3 sequence is 13 residues long. Trimming stripped 1 base from V and 8 bases from J, with 9 bases between.